One and the same sample provided the 27 T cell receptor beta chains below, sequenced in a study of CD8 T cells in ankylosing spondylitis. From the 5' RACE reads, TCRdb called clonotypes with MiXCR, one entry per CDR3 protein. The sample records 150,000 to 200,000 distinct CDR3 sequences, 15% to 20% being singletons. Sequenced sample: blood, either unsorted or a sorted T cell fraction (not recorded which). Source of these receptors: a male donor between 5 and 29 years old with ankylosing spondylitis or in good health (not recorded which).

The table lists this clonotype with many counts. The CDR3 loop is CASRPPGRTTEAFF. The CDR3 nucleotides are TGTGCCAGCAGGCCACCAGGGCGGACCACTGAAGCTTTCTTT. The chain combines TRBV12-3 or TRBV12-4 with TRBJ1-1; a possible D gene is TRBD1 (5 bases). Deletions cut 6 bases from V and 4 bases from J, with 15 bases between. The CDR3 spans 14 residues.

This clonotype showed up just a few times. This rearrangement joins TRBV18 to TRBJ1-2, with TRBD1 identical over 8 bases. CDR1 is KGHSH, CDR2 LQKENI, per germline. This CDR3 comprises 15 residues. The junction had 13 bases not matched to a gene; V was cut back by 0 bases and J by 13 bases. The chain's CDR3 is CASSPPGTGGAAITF. CDR3 nucleotide sequence: TGTGCCAGCTCACCACCGGGGACAGGAGGGGCGGCTATCACCTTC.

This clonotype was seen a handful of times. The rearrangement joins TRBV10-2 to TRBJ1-1; the D is unclear. Germline CDR1 and CDR2: WSHSY and SAAADI. The CDR3 loop spans 12 amino acids. V lost 4 bases, J lost 1 base, and 4 bases lay in between. The CDR3: CASSGWNTEAFF. The CDR3 DNA sequence: TGCGCCAGCAGTGGGTGGAACACTGAAGCTTTCTTT.

This clonotype was counted ten times or more. J is TRBJ2-5 and V is TRBV7-9, with D maybe TRBD1 (6 bases). Trimming left V 5 bases short and J 5 bases short, with 15 bases between. The CDR3 is 14 residues long. Germline CDR1 reads SEHNR; CDR2 reads FQNEAQ (reference sequence). CDR3 in amino acids: CASSTRQAWETQYF. DNA of the CDR3: TGTGCCAGCAGCACCCGACAGGCTTGGGAGACCCAGTACTTC.

The chain has TRBV27 and TRBJ2-7; the D gene is possibly TRBD1 (6 bases). The germline gives CDR1 MNHEY, CDR2 SMNVEV (reference sequence). Trimming stripped 4 bases from V and 0 bases from J, with 10 bases between. The CDR3 has 14 residues. CDR3 DNA sequence: TGTGCCAGCAGTTCCCGACAGGTCTCCTACGAGCAGTACGTC. Translating it yields CASSSRQVSYEQYV.

This chain joins TRBV4-2 and TRBJ2-2; D is possibly TRBD1 (7 bases). The CDR3 contains 17 residues. With 4 bases removed from V and 2 bases from J, the gap between germline ends came to 17 bases. CDR1 LGHNA and CDR2 YNFKEQ come from the germline V gene. The CDR3 protein is CASSPEEGAINTGELFF. CDR3 DNA sequence: TGTGCCAGCAGCCCCGAGGAGGGGGCTATTAACACCGGGGAGCTGTTTTTT.

The V call is TRBV29-1, the J call TRBJ2-5; D might be TRBD1 (6 bases). This CDR3 region has 15 residues. Germline CDR1 SQVTM, CDR2 ANQGSEA. V dropped 0 bases and J dropped 1 base, with 12 bases sitting between them. CDR3 DNA sequence: TGCAGCGTTGAAGAGTTCCGGACAGCCCAAGAGACCCAGTACTTC. It yields the protein CSVEEFRTAQETQYF.

Many counts were recorded for this clonotype. This rearrangement joins TRBV4-1 to TRBJ1-4; D is unresolved. CDR3 size: 14 residues. With 0 bases removed from V and 7 bases from J, the gap between germline ends came to 9 bases. Germline CDR1 and CDR2: MGHRA and YSYEKL. The CDR3 sequence is CASSQDTTAEKLFF. Here the CDR3 DNA reads TGCGCCAGCAGCCAAGATACAACCGCTGAAAAACTGTTTTTT.

In its sample, this clonotype was seen many times. This sequence joins TRBV9 and TRBJ1-1; no firm D call. Deletions cut 1 base from V and 0 bases from J, with 7 bases between. The CDR3 has 14 residues. CDR1 and CDR2 from the germline V gene are SGDLS and YYNGEE. In DNA, the CDR3 is TGTGCCAGCAGCGTAAAAGGAGTGAACACTGAAGCTTTCTTT. Amino acid sequence: CASSVKGVNTEAFF.

The chain combines TRBV20-1 with TRBJ2-7; TRBD1 agrees at 9 bases. Germline CDR1 reads DFQATT; CDR2 reads SNEGSKA (reference sequence). V shed 5 bases and J 5 bases; nucleotides not matched to a gene: 10. The CDR3 consists of 14 residues. The CDR3 DNA reads as TGCAGTGCTCAACCCCGGGACAGGGACCACGAGCAGTACTTC. Translation gives CSAQPRDRDHEQYF.

Ten or more counts support this clonotype. The chain combines TRBV5-1 with TRBJ2-1; 10 bases are a match to TRBD2. CDR3 size: 16 residues. Germline CDR1 SGHRS, CDR2 YFSETQ. The V gene end was trimmed by 4 bases and the J gene end by 1 base; junction bases not matched to a gene: 5. DNA of the CDR3: TGCGCCAGCAGCCCTCCTAGCGGGAGTTCCTACAATGAGCAGTTCTTC. Its translation is CASSPPSGSSYNEQFF. Filled out from reference TRBV5-1 and TRBJ2-1, the complete variable domain reads KAGVTQTPRYLIKTRGQQVTLSCSPISGHRSVSWYQQTPGQGLQFLFEYFSETQRNKGNFPGRFSGRQFSNSRSEMNVSTLELGDSALYLCASSPPSGSSYNEQFFGPGTRLTVL.

This clonotype was recorded many times. The chain carries TRBV14 and TRBJ2-4; D gene unclear. Germline values: CDR1 SGHDN, CDR2 FVKESK. The CDR3 runs 14 residues. The V and J ends lost 3 bases and 7 bases respectively, with 13 bases between them. CDR3 coding DNA: TGTGCCAGCAGCCACATGGCAGCCTCGAACATTCAGTACTTC. It encodes CASSHMAASNIQYF.

Ten or more counts support this clonotype. This sequence joins TRBV5-1 and TRBJ2-7; D possibly corresponds to TRBD2 (6 bases). The V gene lost 4 bases and the J gene lost 6 bases, with 8 bases spanning the gap. From germline, CDR1 is SGHRS and CDR2 YFSETQ. This CDR3 is 11 amino acids long. The CDR3 here is CASSAGGEQYV. For the CDR3, the DNA is TGCGCCAGCAGCGCCGGGGGCGAGCAGTACGTC.

CDR3 sequence reads: CASSEHGLADHEQFF. The CDR3 nucleotides read TGCGCCAGCAGTGAGCACGGACTAGCGGACCATGAGCAGTTCTTC. This chain joins TRBV10-1 and TRBJ2-1; 10 bases align to TRBD2. The CDR3 runs 15 residues. Germline values: CDR1 WNHNN, CDR2 SYGVQD (reference sequence). Trimming removed 2 bases from V and 8 bases from J; junction bases left unmatched: 6.

There are many counts of this clonotype. A read error may account for a junction end that differs from germline. The rearrangement links TRBV12-3 or TRBV12-4 to TRBJ2-2; maybe TRBD1 (6 bases). CDR3 size: 12 residues. The CDR3 region is CAGRGSTGELFF. Here the CDR3 DNA reads TGTGCCGGCAGGGGCTCCACCGGGGAGCTGTTTTTT.

This clonotype has at least ten counts. This chain links TRBV11-3 with TRBJ2-3, with 7 nucleotides matching TRBD1. Germline V CDR1 and CDR2: SGHNT, YENEEA. CDR3 size: 13 residues. Trimming took 9 bases from V and 7 from J; bases not matched to a gene: 10. The CDR3 DNA reads TGTGCCAGTCGGGACAGCGGAGGTAATACGCAGTATTTT. It is translated as CASRDSGGNTQYF.

This clonotype was detected ten times or more. The chain combines TRBV12-3 or TRBV12-4 with TRBJ2-3; 9 nucleotides align to TRBD1. The V gene end was trimmed by 6 bases and the J gene end by 6 bases; junction bases not matched to a gene: 13. This CDR3 has 16 residues. CDR3: CASSTRLGTGPDTQYF. CDR3 nucleotides: TGTGCCAGCAGCACACGTCTTGGGACAGGGCCGGATACGCAGTATTTT.

This clonotype was found many times. The chain has TRBV5-1 and TRBJ1-2; 9 bases fit TRBD1. The CDR3 is 16 amino acids. The germline V gene encodes CDR1 SGHRS and CDR2 YFSETQ. V was pared by 0 bases and J by 8 bases, with 11 bases of the junction left unmatched. The chain's CDR3 is CASSLGGQGSVRGYTF. CDR3 coding DNA: TGCGCCAGCAGCTTGGGGGGACAGGGCTCCGTAAGGGGCTACACCTTC.

The CDR3 DNA reads TGTGCCAGCAGCCGGGGTGGGGGAATGAGGAATCGTGAGCAGTTCTTC. This translates into CASSRGGGMRNREQFF. The rearrangement links TRBV7-9 to TRBJ2-1; either TRBD1 or TRBD2 may fit D (5 bases each). The V gene lost 5 bases and the J gene lost 9 bases, with 23 bases spanning the gap. The CDR3 is 16 residues long. CDR1 is SEHNR, CDR2 FQNEAQ, per germline (reference sequence).

In this sample, this clonotype turned up many times. This sequence joins TRBV7-7 and TRBJ2-2; D unresolved. This CDR3 is 15 amino acids long. V lost 1 base, J lost 1 base, and 7 bases lay in between. From germline, CDR1 is SSHAT and CDR2 FNYEAQ (reference sequence). CDR3 amino acids: CASSLVGENTGELFF. CDR3 sequence (DNA): TGTGCCAGCAGCTTAGTTGGCGAGAACACCGGGGAGCTGTTTTTT.

This clonotype was detected many times. The chain carries TRBV20-1 and TRBJ1-2, with D hard to call. The length of the CDR3 is 13 residues. From germline, CDR1 is DFQATT and CDR2 SNEGSKA (reference sequence). V dropped 1 base and J dropped 6 bases, with 12 bases sitting between them. The CDR3 sequence: CSARVFRLDGYTF. Here the CDR3 DNA reads TGCAGTGCTAGAGTCTTTCGACTAGATGGCTACACCTTC.

The chain uses TRBV7-3 and TRBJ2-1; 7 bases align to TRBD2. This CDR3 spans 15 amino acids. The germline V gene has CDR1 SGHTA and CDR2 FQGTGA. V trimming: 3 bases; J trimming: 3 bases; junction bases outside the gene matches: 5. CDR3 DNA: TGTGCCAGCAGCTTTATGGCGGGAGACTACAATGAGCAGTTCTTC. It encodes CASSFMAGDYNEQFF.

This clonotype was detected many times. This chain connects TRBV5-1 to TRBJ2-3; D possibly corresponds to TRBD1 (5 bases). Germline CDR1 is SGHRS and CDR2 is YFSETQ. The CDR3 loop spans 16 amino acids. The V and J ends lost 2 bases and 1 base respectively, with 14 bases between them. CDR3 sequence reads: CASSFIQDSRTDTQYF. The CDR3 region has the DNA TGCGCCAGCAGCTTCATTCAAGACAGCCGCACAGATACGCAGTATTTT. Supplemented by reference TRBV5-1 and TRBJ2-3, the full variable domain reads KAGVTQTPRYLIKTRGQQVTLSCSPISGHRSVSWYQQTPGQGLQFLFEYFSETQRNKGNFPGRFSGRQFSNSRSEMNVSTLELGDSALYLCASSFIQDSRTDTQYFGPGTRLTVL.

The chain employs TRBV20-1 and TRBJ2-7, with D perhaps matching TRBD2 (6 bases). Trimming cost V 7 bases and J 2 bases, with 15 bases left between them. The CDR3 consists of 13 residues. Germline-derived CDR1 and CDR2 are DFQATT and SNEGSKA (reference sequence). The CDR3: CSGHGGIPYEQYF. CDR3 DNA: TGCAGTGGGCACGGCGGGATCCCCTACGAGCAGTACTTC.

This clonotype occurred many times. The V gene is TRBV27, the J gene TRBJ2-1, with 8 nucleotides matching TRBD2. The CDR3 has 15 amino acids. Germline V gives CDR1 MNHEY, CDR2 SMNVEV (reference sequence). V lost 7 bases to trimming and J lost 5 bases; unmatched junction nucleotides: 10. The CDR3 coding sequence is TGTGCCAGCACCCCCGGGACTAGGGGGAACAATGAGCAGTTCTTC. Translating gives CASTPGTRGNNEQFF.

The sample holds a few counts of this clonotype. This rearrangement joins TRBV7-6 to TRBJ2-5, with D perhaps assigned TRBD1 or TRBD2 (6 bases each). Germline V gives CDR1 SGHVS, CDR2 FNYEAQ. V was trimmed by 5 bases and J by 5 bases, leaving 15 bases between them. The CDR3 extends over 14 amino acids. The CDR3 DNA reads as TGTGCCAGCAGCATTCATAGGGGGGAGGAGACCCAGTACTTC. As protein: CASSIHRGEETQYF.

This clonotype was seen at least ten times. The chain uses TRBV14 and TRBJ2-5; TRBD2 agrees at 10 bases. J was trimmed by 5 bases and V by 4 bases; bases with no gene match: 7. The CDR3 sequence is 15 residues long. Looked up from germline, CDR1 is SGHDN and CDR2 is FVKESK. The CDR3 is CASSRRLAGQETQYF. The CDR3 DNA reads TGTGCCAGCAGCCGTCGACTAGCGGGTCAGGAGACCCAGTACTTC.